The next 29 T cell receptor beta chains were all read from a single sample in a study of shared clonotypes between healthy human individuals. Generated by immunoSEQ multiplex PCR, the TCRdb table keeps only in-frame clones and is missing some. Found here are about 2.3 million clones, around 90% of them singletons; the top ten hold 0.3% to 0.45%. The sequenced sample was naive CD4+ T cells from PBMCs. The sample's subset: CD45RA+ positively selected. Source of these receptors: a man aged 18 to 30 in good health. Some clones in this sample may be carry-over from other donors' samples.

The chain has TRBV7-2 and TRBJ2-7; D uncertain. The CDR3 runs 16 residues. Deletions cut 1 base from V and 0 bases from J, with 13 bases between. Per germline, CDR1 SGHTA and CDR2 FQGNSA. CDR3 in amino acids: CASSLGYRPLSYEQYF. CDR3 sequence (DNA): TGTGCCAGCAGCTTAGGGTACAGACCCCTCTCCTACGAGCAGTACTTC.

The rearrangement uses TRBV28 and TRBJ2-7; unclear D gene. The CDR3 totals 14 residues. Looked up from germline, CDR1 is MDHEN and CDR2 is SYDVKM. Trimming took off 4 bases at V and 0 bases at J, with 10 bases between the two ends. CDR3 sequence reads: CASSSRVTSYEQYF. The CDR3 DNA sequence: TGTGCCAGCAGTTCCCGTGTGACCTCCTACGAGCAGTACTTC.

This clone showed up just once. The J gene is TRBJ2-6, the V gene TRBV28; the D gene is possibly TRBD2 (6 bases). V lost 2 bases, J lost 0 bases, and 14 bases lay in between. Germline CDR1 is MDHEN and CDR2 is SYDVKM. The length of the CDR3 is 18 residues. DNA of the CDR3: TGTGCCAGCAGTTTAAACCTGGGGGGTACCTCTGGGGCCAACGTCCTGACTTTC. Its translation: CASSLNLGGTSGANVLTF. Supplemented by reference TRBV28 and TRBJ2-6, the full variable domain reads DVKVTQSSRYLVKRTGEKVFLECVQDMDHENMFWYRQDPGLGLRLIYFSYDVKMKEKGDIPEGYSVSREKKERFSLILESASTNQTSMYLCASSLNLGGTSGANVLTFGAGSRLTVL.

The chain is built from TRBV27 and TRBJ1-2; 10 bases fit TRBD1. Germline V lookup: CDR1 MNHEY, CDR2 SMNVEV (reference sequence). CDR3 length: 15 amino acids. J gave up 0 bases and V 6 bases, and 4 bases lay outside the gene matches. CDR3 residues: CASRTGGDPNYGYTF. The DNA of the CDR3 is TGTGCCAGCAGGACAGGGGGCGATCCTAACTATGGCTACACCTTC.

This clone was seen a handful of times. The chain has TRBV12-5 and TRBJ2-1; 7 nucleotides agree with TRBD1. Losses at the gene ends were 2 bases for V and 1 base for J; bases not matched to a gene: 2. Germline V gene sequence: CDR1 LGHNT, CDR2 FRNRAP. The CDR3 consists of 15 residues. CDR3 region: CASGLRQGSYNEQFF. The DNA of the CDR3 is TGTGCTAGTGGTTTGAGACAGGGATCCTACAATGAGCAGTTCTTC.

The CDR3 region has the DNA TGTGCCAGCAGCTGGGGACAGGGGGGGTCCTATGGCTACACCTTC. This translates into CASSWGQGGSYGYTF. The chain joins TRBV5-4 to TRBJ1-2, with 11 nucleotides matching TRBD1. Germline V gene lookup returns CDR1 SGHNT and CDR2 YYREEE (reference sequence). The CDR3 has 15 residues. J was trimmed by 4 bases and V by 3 bases; bases with no gene match: 5.

The chain links TRBV19 to TRBJ1-5; D unclear. Germline CDR1 LNHDA, CDR2 SQIVND (reference sequence). This CDR3 region has 16 residues. V was pared by 3 bases and J by 8 bases, with 20 bases between. This CDR3 reads CASSIAEWITSKPQHF. The CDR3 DNA sequence: TGTGCCAGTAGTATCGCAGAGTGGATTACATCCAAGCCCCAGCATTTT. The full variable domain, in which reference TRBV19 and TRBJ1-5 provide the parts outside the CDR3, is DGGITQSPKYLFRKEGQNVTLSCEQNLNHDAMYWYRQDPGQGLRLIYYSQIVNDFQKGDIAEGYSVSREKKESFPLTVTSAQKNPTAFYLCASSIAEWITSKPQHFGDGTRLSIL.

The chain employs TRBV7-6 and TRBJ2-3; perhaps D is TRBD1 or TRBD2 (5 bases each). V shed 1 base and J shed 0 bases, with 11 bases lying between them. The CDR3 runs to 16 residues. CDR1 and CDR2 (germline): SGHVS, FNYEAQ. CDR3 sequence reads: CASSLGAGSSTDTQYF. CDR3 nucleotides: TGTGCCAGCAGCTTAGGGGCAGGGAGTAGCACAGATACGCAGTATTTT.

The rearrangement joins TRBV6-1 to TRBJ1-5; a weak D match, TRBD1 (6 bases). Per germline, CDR1 MNHNS and CDR2 SASEGT. CDR3 size: 14 residues. The V and J ends lost 4 bases and 6 bases respectively, with 13 bases between them. This CDR3 is CASSGSGAIQPQHF. CDR3 nucleotide sequence: TGTGCCAGCAGTGGATCAGGGGCGATTCAGCCCCAGCATTTT.

The CDR3 sequence is CASSEGSAGGGTQYF. CDR3 in DNA: TGTGCCAGCAGTGAGGGGTCGGCGGGAGGGGGTACGCAGTATTTT. The chain links TRBV28 to TRBJ2-3; 9 bases are a match to TRBD2. Trimming cost V 5 bases and J 8 bases; bases outside gene matches: 11. The CDR3 runs to 15 residues. CDR1 is MDHEN, CDR2 SYDVKM, per germline.

The rearrangement joins TRBV27 to TRBJ2-6; D is ambiguous. This CDR3 comprises 15 residues. Germline values: CDR1 MNHEY, CDR2 SMNVEV (reference sequence). V was trimmed by 2 bases and J by 0 bases, leaving 5 bases between them. CDR3 protein: CASSLQLSGANVLTF. The CDR3 DNA follows: TGTGCCAGCAGTTTACAACTCTCTGGGGCCAACGTCCTGACTTTC. Drawing the rest from reference TRBV27 and TRBJ2-6, the complete variable domain is EAQVTQNPRYLITVTGKKLTVTCSQNMNHEYMSWYRQDPGLGLRQIYYSMNVEVTDKGDVPEGYKVSRKEKRNFPLILESPSPNQTSLYFCASSLQLSGANVLTFGAGSRLTVL.

This chain links TRBV10-3 with TRBJ2-2; TRBD1 or TRBD2 may be the D gene (5 bases each). The ends were cut back, 10 bases at V and 1 base at J, with 10 bases in the middle. The V gene's germline CDR1 is ENHRY and CDR2 SYGVKD. The CDR3 consists of 13 residues. The CDR3 sequence: CATGTVNTGELFF. The CDR3, as DNA: TGTGCCACCGGGACGGTGAACACCGGGGAGCTGTTTTTT.

The rearrangement links TRBV2 to TRBJ2-7; 11 bases are a match to TRBD2. Losses at the gene ends were 7 bases for V and 5 bases for J; bases not matched to a gene: 13. Germline V gene data show CDR1 as SNHLY and CDR2 as FYNNEI. The CDR3 runs 16 residues. The CDR3 here is CASTSTSGIARHEQYF. DNA of the CDR3: TGTGCCAGCACATCGACTAGCGGGATAGCTAGACACGAGCAGTACTTC.

On this clone itself: Other DNA variants within this sample encode the same CDR3. The rearrangement joins TRBV2 to TRBJ1-1, with 7 bases matching TRBD1. J was trimmed by 1 base and V by 6 bases; bases with no gene match: 2. The CDR3 consists of 13 residues. Germline V lookup: CDR1 SNHLY, CDR2 FYNNEI. CDR3 protein: CASSRDRNTEAFF. As DNA, the CDR3 is TGTGCCAGCAGCCGGGACAGGAACACTGAAGCTTTCTTT. The variable domain in full, completed from reference TRBV2 and TRBJ1-1, reads EPEVTQTPSHQVTQMGQEVILRCVPISNHLYFYWYRQILGQKVEFLVSFYNNEISEKSEIFDDQFSVERPDGSNFTLKIRSTKLEDSAMYFCASSRDRNTEAFFGQGTRLTVV.

The CDR3 is CASSSLDSLGNQPQHF. Written as DNA, the CDR3 is TGTGCCAGCAGCTCTTTAGACAGTCTAGGCAATCAGCCCCAGCATTTT. The chain links TRBV11-2 to TRBJ1-5, with D perhaps TRBD1 (5 bases). CDR3 length: 16 residues. Germline-derived CDR1 and CDR2 are SGHAT and FQNNGV. Deletions cut 4 bases from V and 2 bases from J, with 15 bases between.

In this sample, this clone turned up a few times. The chain links TRBV9 to TRBJ1-2; 7 bases match TRBD1. This CDR3 spans 15 amino acids. Trimming cost V 5 bases and J 5 bases; bases outside gene matches: 12. Germline CDR1 SGDLS, CDR2 YYNGEE. The CDR3 bases are TGTGCCAGCAGTTCTCGGGACAGTACCGCTTATGGCTACACCTTC. Amino acids: CASSSRDSTAYGYTF.

The chain joins TRBV6-1 to TRBJ2-7; D may be TRBD1 (6 bases). This CDR3 contains 15 residues. V was cut by 6 bases and J by 4 bases, with 19 bases left in between. CDR1 is MNHNS and CDR2 is SASEGT in the germline V gene. CDR3 protein: CASRARDIGSYEQYF. The CDR3 DNA follows: TGTGCCAGCAGAGCCCGGGACATCGGATCTTACGAGCAGTACTTC.

As concerns this clone: In the same sample, other DNA sequences code for this CDR3. This chain links TRBV5-1 with TRBJ2-7; D is unresolved. CDR3 size: 14 residues. Germline CDR1 and CDR2: SGHRS and YFSETQ. Trimming took 0 bases from V and 0 from J, leaving 7 bases between them. This CDR3 is CASSLGQNSYEQYF. In DNA form, the CDR3 reads TGCGCCAGCAGCTTGGGACAAAACTCCTACGAGCAGTACTTC.

The rearrangement uses TRBV28 and TRBJ1-5, with D hard to call. This CDR3 contains 14 residues. Germline loops: CDR1 MDHEN, CDR2 SYDVKM. Trimming removed 5 bases at V and 7 bases at J, with 15 bases between. CDR3 amino acids: CASSPILGWQPQHF. DNA of the CDR3: TGTGCCAGCAGTCCAATACTAGGGTGGCAGCCCCAGCATTTT. The full variable domain, with the rest looked up from reference TRBV28 and TRBJ1-5, is DVKVTQSSRYLVKRTGEKVFLECVQDMDHENMFWYRQDPGLGLRLIYFSYDVKMKEKGDIPEGYSVSREKKERFSLILESASTNQTSMYLCASSPILGWQPQHFGDGTRLSIL.

The rearrangement joins TRBV5-1 to TRBJ1-5; the D is unclear. CDR1 is SGHRS, CDR2 YFSETQ, per germline. The CDR3 has 14 amino acids. Trimming removed 0 bases at V and 7 bases at J, with 11 bases between. The DNA for the CDR3 is TGCGCCAGCAGCTTGGCCCCGGGATACCAGCCCCAGCATTTT. Translating it yields CASSLAPGYQPQHF.

This chain links TRBV15 with TRBJ2-2; 10 bases line up with TRBD1. CDR3 length equals 17 residues. Per germline, CDR1 LNHNV and CDR2 YYDKDF (reference sequence). With V trimmed by 5 bases and J by 10 bases, 16 bases remained unmatched. The chain's CDR3 is CATSLDRDRGYIEELFF. The CDR3 DNA sequence: TGTGCCACCAGCTTAGACCGGGACAGGGGTTATATCGAGGAGCTGTTTTTT.

For this clone: The sample carries other DNA sequences with the same CDR3. The rearrangement uses TRBV11-3 and TRBJ2-2, with D tentatively TRBD2 (6 bases). The V gene's germline CDR1 is SGHNT and CDR2 YENEEA. V was trimmed by 1 base and J by 5 bases, leaving 8 bases between them. The length of the CDR3 is 14 residues. For the CDR3, the DNA is TGTGCCAGCAGCTTAGTGGCGGGGACCGGGGAGCTGTTTTTT. Translated, it gives CASSLVAGTGELFF.

The rearrangement uses TRBV27 and TRBJ2-1, with 9 bases lining up with TRBD1. Germline V gene lookup returns CDR1 MNHEY and CDR2 SMNVEV (reference sequence). CDR3 size: 14 residues. V lost 7 bases to trimming and J lost 2 bases; unmatched junction nucleotides: 3. The CDR3 protein is CASKGTGPYNEQFF. The DNA for the CDR3 is TGTGCCAGCAAGGGGACAGGGCCCTACAATGAGCAGTTCTTC.

V and J are TRBV7-9 and TRBJ2-5; D perhaps matches TRBD2 (6 bases). The CDR3 is made up of 15 amino acids. Germline V gene sequence: CDR1 SEHNR, CDR2 FQNEAQ (reference sequence). V shed 1 base and J shed 4 bases, with 13 bases lying between them. CDR3 sequence (DNA): TGTGCCAGCAGCTTAGTTCGATCAGCGGGAGAGACCCAGTACTTC. Protein: CASSLVRSAGETQYF.

The rearrangement uses TRBV6-5 and TRBJ1-4, with unresolved D. The CDR3 extends over 11 amino acids. Between the trimmed V and J ends, which lost 4 bases and 5 bases, there was a span of 2 bases. Germline loops: CDR1 MNHEY, CDR2 SVGAGI. The CDR3 spells CASSSNEKLFF. The CDR3 DNA follows: TGTGCCAGCAGTTCAAATGAAAAACTGTTTTTT.

The genes are TRBV21-1 and TRBJ2-3; TRBD2 was called by the table and not checked on the DNA. TRBV21-1 is recorded as a pseudogene. The CDR3 is made up of 17 amino acids. Written as DNA, the CDR3 is TGTGCCAGCAGCAAAGCTGACGGTCGGGAGAGCACAGATACGCAGTATTTT. Translated, it gives CASSKADGRESTDTQYF.

The rearrangement joins TRBV30 to TRBJ2-1; D may correspond to TRBD1 or TRBD2 (5 bases each). Germline CDR1 and CDR2: GTSNPN and SVGIG (reference sequence). With 3 bases removed from V and 5 bases from J, the gap between germline ends came to 20 bases. The CDR3 runs to 16 residues. This CDR3 is CAWSRGRNSKNNEQFF. DNA for the CDR3: TGTGCCTGGAGCCGGGGCAGAAACTCGAAAAACAATGAGCAGTTCTTC.

This clone appeared once. The chain combines TRBV4-2 with TRBJ2-1; 7 positions agree with TRBD2. The CDR3 has 14 amino acids. Germline-derived CDR1 and CDR2 are LGHNA and YNFKEQ. The V gene end was trimmed by 6 bases and the J gene end by 6 bases; junction bases not matched to a gene: 8. For the CDR3, the DNA is TGTGCCAGCAGAACATCGGGACTACTCAATGAGCAGTTCTTC. Translated, it gives CASRTSGLLNEQFF.

The chain couples TRBV10-3 to TRBJ2-7; 7 bases are a match to TRBD1. The V segment lost 0 bases and the J segment 4 bases; nucleotides outside the gene matches: 6. Germline V gene lookup returns CDR1 ENHRY and CDR2 SYGVKD. CDR3 length: 15 amino acids. CDR3 nucleotide sequence: TGTGCCATCAGTGAGTCTAGGGGGCGCGTGTACGAGCAGTACTTC. Its translation is CAISESRGRVYEQYF.